The source of this T cell receptor (beta chain) is a study of Graves' ophthalmopathy and Graves' hyperthyroidism. Investigators amplified TCR beta CDR3 regions from RNA transcripts. HTBI primers primed a first-round RT-PCR, and a second-round multiplex PCR followed. MiXCR was run by TCRdb on the multiplex PCR reads, yielding one entry per CDR3 protein. The top ten clones hold over 8.5% of a sample with about 1.1 million distinct CDR3 sequences, about 40% of them seen once. Germline V gene sequence: CDR1 SGHTA, CDR2 FQGNSA. V was pared by 5 bases and J by 8 bases, with 14 bases of the junction left unmatched. This CDR3 region has 15 residues.

The chain recombines TRBV7-2 with TRBJ1-2, with 7 bases that match TRBD1. Sequencing used peripheral blood or thyroid tissue (not recorded which). The source of this sequence is an adult man with Graves' hyperthyroidism. CDR3 sequence: CASSLQGTVHSGYTF. The CDR3 DNA sequence: TGTGCCAGCAGCCTTCAAGGGACAGTTCATTCCGGCTACACCTTC. Filled out from reference TRBV7-2 and TRBJ1-2, the complete variable domain reads GAGVSQSPSNKVTEKGKDVELRCDPISGHTALYWYRQSLGQGLEFLIYFQGNSAPDKSGLPSDRFSAERTGGSVSTLTIQRTQQEDSAVYLCASSLQGTVHSGYTFGSGTRLTVV.